This TCR beta chain comes out of a study of shared clonotypes between healthy human individuals. Deletions cut 1 base from V and 0 bases from J, with 13 bases between. Germline CDR1 LGHNA, CDR2 YNFKEQ. There are 16 residues in the CDR3. Sequenced by immunoSEQ multiplex PCR; TCRdb stores in-frame clones only, minus some. The repertoire holds about 110,000 clones, with approximately 70% as singletons. This clone was seen once. This clonotype originated in a woman in her thirties in good health. The sequenced material came from memory CD8+ T cells sorted from blood. This sample's subset: CD45RO+ cells pooled with CCR7-negative TemRA cells. The chain combines TRBV4-2 with TRBJ2-7, with D perhaps TRBD1 or TRBD2 (5 bases each). The CDR3 loop is CASSQAGLSGSYEQYF. Written as DNA, the CDR3 is TGTGCCAGCAGCCAAGCGGGGCTGTCCGGCTCCTACGAGCAGTACTTC.